This T cell receptor (beta chain) is drawn from a study of CD8+CD57+ T cells in acquired aplastic anemia. Notes on the study in general: The same twenty-nine CD8+ CDR3 sequences occurred in patients and in controls.

V dropped 4 bases and J dropped 3 bases, with 14 bases sitting between them. This CDR3 contains 15 residues. CDR1 and CDR2 (germline): SGHRS, YFSETQ. About this clonotype itself: The antigen remains undetermined. This clone may be a read error of a much larger clone one base away.

Genomic DNA provided the template from which TCR beta VDJ and CDR3 profiles were obtained. TCRdb itself ran the reads through MiXCR, one entry per CDR3 protein. The sample holds about 160,000 distinct CDR3 sequences, roughly 48% seen once. Sequencing input: sorted CD4+, CD8+, or CD8+CD57+ T cells (not recorded which) from PBMCs. This chain links TRBV5-1 with TRBJ2-1; the D gene is possibly TRBD2 (5 bases). This sequence was found in a human donor in good health. The chain's CDR3 is CASSQGSENYNEQFF. The CDR3 bases are TGCGCCAGCAGCCAAGGTAGCGAGAACTACAATGAGCAGTTCTTC.